The subject of this entry is one T cell receptor beta chain. Its antigen is undetermined. Profiling relied on immunoSEQ multiplex PCR, and the TCRdb table lists in-frame clones only, not all of them. The sample contains 52,000 or so clones, less than 85% of which appear only once. This CDR3 is 15 amino acids long. Germline CDR1 reads MNHNY; CDR2 reads SVGAGI (reference sequence). The V gene end was trimmed by 3 bases and the J gene end by 4 bases; junction bases not matched to a gene: 4. The data stem from a study of cytotoxic CD8 clonotypes in ibrutinib-treated CLL. Study overall: Samples had a mean of roughly 250,000 productive templates and more than 80,000 productive rearrangements. Study results and limitations: Treatment left the uncommon public clonotypes either contracted or stable in frequency. Before falling back toward baseline at progression, clonality had risen at the time of ibrutinib response.

The V call is TRBV6-6, the J call TRBJ2-2, with 8 bases aligning to TRBD2. This specimen consisted of PBMCs, obtained after 24 months of ibrutinib treatment. This clonotype was sampled from a human donor with chronic lymphocytic leukemia. CDR3 in amino acids: CASSYTGGGTGELFF. The CDR3 region has the DNA TGTGCCAGCAGTTATACGGGAGGGGGCACCGGGGAGCTGTTTTTT.